The clone carrying this T cell receptor beta chain was recorded once. Generated by immunoSEQ multiplex PCR, the TCRdb table keeps only in-frame clones and is missing some. In the table there are roughly 380,000 clones, around 90% of which are singletons. This sample was included in a study of Ad26.COV2.S vaccination and SARS-CoV-2 variants. This sample's treatment: approximately 18 received Ad26.COV2.S at low or high dose, single or two shots; five or six received placebo; per-sample allocation not given. After the first vaccine or placebo injection, samples were drawn on day 63. The CDR3 length is 13 residues. Trimming took off 7 bases at V and 6 bases at J, with 15 bases between the two ends.

The starting material was peripheral blood, obtained in a trial of Ad26.COV2.S vaccine versus placebo. The TCR sequence derives from a person aged 18-60 years who received the Ad26.COV2.S COVID-19 vaccine or a placebo. The chain has TRBV12-3 or TRBV12-4 and TRBJ1-2; unclear D gene. CDR3 loop: CASTPLRRDGYTF. In DNA, the CDR3 is TGTGCCAGCACTCCCCTCCGGAGGGATGGCTACACCTTC.